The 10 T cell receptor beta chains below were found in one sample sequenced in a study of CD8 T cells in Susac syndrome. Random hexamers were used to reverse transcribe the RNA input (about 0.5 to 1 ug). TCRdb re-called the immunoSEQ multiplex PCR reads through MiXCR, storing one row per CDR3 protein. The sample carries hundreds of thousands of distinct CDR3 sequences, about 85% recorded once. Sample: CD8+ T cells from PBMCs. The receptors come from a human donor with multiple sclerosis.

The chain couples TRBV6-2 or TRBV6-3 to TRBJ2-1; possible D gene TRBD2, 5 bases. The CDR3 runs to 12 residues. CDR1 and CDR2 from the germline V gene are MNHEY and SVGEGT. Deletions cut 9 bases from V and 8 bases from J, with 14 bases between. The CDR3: CASARAVHEQFF. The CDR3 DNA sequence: TGTGCCAGTGCCAGAGCGGTCCATGAGCAGTTCTTC.

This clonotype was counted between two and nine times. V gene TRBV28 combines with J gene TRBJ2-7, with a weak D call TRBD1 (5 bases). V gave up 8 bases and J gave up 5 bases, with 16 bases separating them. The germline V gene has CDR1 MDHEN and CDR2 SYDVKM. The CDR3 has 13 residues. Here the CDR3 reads CASGAGLFHEQYF. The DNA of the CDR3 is TGTGCCAGCGGGGCAGGCCTCTTCCACGAGCAGTACTTC.

The CDR3 protein is CASSPWDRLMNTEAFF. The DNA of the CDR3 is TGTGCCAGCAGCCCCTGGGACAGGCTCATGAACACTGAAGCTTTCTTT. The chain has TRBV11-2 and TRBJ1-1; 8 nucleotides line up with TRBD1. With V trimmed by 5 bases and J by 0 bases, 8 bases remained unmatched. The V gene's germline CDR1 is SGHAT and CDR2 FQNNGV. The length of the CDR3 is 16 residues.

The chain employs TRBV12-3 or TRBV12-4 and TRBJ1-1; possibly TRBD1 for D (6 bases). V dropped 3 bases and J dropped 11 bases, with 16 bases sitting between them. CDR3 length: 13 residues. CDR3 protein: CASSFGGWDLAFF. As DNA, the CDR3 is TGTGCCAGCAGTTTTGGGGGCTGGGATTTGGCTTTCTTT.

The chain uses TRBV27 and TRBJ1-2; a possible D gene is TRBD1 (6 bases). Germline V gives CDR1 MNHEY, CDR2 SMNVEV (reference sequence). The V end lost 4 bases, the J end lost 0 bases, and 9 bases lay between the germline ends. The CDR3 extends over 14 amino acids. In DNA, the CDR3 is TGTGCCAGCAGTTCGGGGGCGACTAACTATGGCTACACCTTC. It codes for CASSSGATNYGYTF.

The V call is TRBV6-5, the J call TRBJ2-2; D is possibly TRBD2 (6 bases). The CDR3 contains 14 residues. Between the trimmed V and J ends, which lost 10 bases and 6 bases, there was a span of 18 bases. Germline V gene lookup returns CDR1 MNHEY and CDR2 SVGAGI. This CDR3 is CATLEEPGAGELFF. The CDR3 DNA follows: TGTGCCACCCTAGAGGAACCGGGGGCCGGGGAGCTGTTTTTT.

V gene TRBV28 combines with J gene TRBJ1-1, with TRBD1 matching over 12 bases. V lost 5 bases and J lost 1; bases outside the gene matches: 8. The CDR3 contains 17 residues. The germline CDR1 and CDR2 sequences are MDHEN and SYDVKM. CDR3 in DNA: TGTGCCAGCAGTGCCCCCGGGACAGGGGGCTGGAACACTGAAGCTTTCTTT. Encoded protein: CASSAPGTGGWNTEAFF.

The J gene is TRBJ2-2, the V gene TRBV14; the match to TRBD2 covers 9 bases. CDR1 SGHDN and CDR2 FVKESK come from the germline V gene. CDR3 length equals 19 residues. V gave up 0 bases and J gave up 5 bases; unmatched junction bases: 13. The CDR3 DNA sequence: TGTGCCAGCAGCCAAGACCCCCCGGGGCGGGAGGGCCCAACCGGGGAGCTGTTTTTT. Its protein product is CASSQDPPGREGPTGELFF.

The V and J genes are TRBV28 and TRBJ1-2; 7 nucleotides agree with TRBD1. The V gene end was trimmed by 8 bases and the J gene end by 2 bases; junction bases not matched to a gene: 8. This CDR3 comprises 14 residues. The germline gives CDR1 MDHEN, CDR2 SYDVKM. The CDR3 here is CASETGNENYGYTF. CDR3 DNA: TGTGCCAGCGAGACAGGGAACGAAAACTATGGCTACACCTTC.

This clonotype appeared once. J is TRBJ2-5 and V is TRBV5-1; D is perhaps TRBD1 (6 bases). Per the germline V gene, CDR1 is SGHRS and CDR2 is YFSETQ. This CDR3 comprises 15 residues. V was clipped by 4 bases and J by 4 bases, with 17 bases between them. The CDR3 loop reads CASSPYRDISETQYF. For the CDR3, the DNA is TGCGCCAGCAGCCCGTACCGGGACATATCAGAGACCCAGTACTTC.